Listed below are T cell receptor beta chains from one sample, sequenced in a study of OX40 agonist ivuxolimab in advanced cancers. Assay used: immunoSEQ multiplex PCR; TCRdb lists only in-frame clones, some missing. The table includes about 42,000 clones, around four fifths detected once. This specimen consisted of CD4+ or CD8+ T cells sorted from blood, obtained in a trial of the OX40 agonist ivuxolimab. These receptors were collected from an adult with an advanced solid tumor such as melanoma, head and neck, liver or kidney cancer. The CDR3 runs from the conserved cysteine through the conserved F or W. The order of the fields is V gene, CDR3 protein.

>TRBV7-3
CASSFSGTSTDTQYF
>TRBV19
CASSLGQFYGYTF
>TRBV6-6
CASRGGKQETQYF
>TRBV2
CASQSDTQYF
>TRBV28
CASSLLLGGSPHPFF
>TRBV5-1
CASSLGAVGGTDTQYF
>TRBV7-9
CASRTGDEKLFF
>TRBV5-5
CASSPGGLNTEAFF
>TRBV11-3
CASSQGTGGKTQYF
>TRBV2
CASSGGRAVEQYF
>TRBV10-3
CAIGSPYRMNTEAFF
>TRBV19
CASSISAGDAEAFF
>TRBV6-1
CASSEMLAANNEQFF
>TRBV20-1
CSAHGNYEQYF
>TRBV18
CASSPRRVEAFF
>TRBV6-1
CASNPSGVSNTEAFF
>TRBV4-2
CASSPLAGTSYNEQFF
>TRBV16
CASSQYPGSGANVLTF
>TRBV18
CASSPRQGGLGYTEAFF
>TRBV5-5
CASSLGQIQETQYF
>TRBV5-3
CARARSRVGELFF
>TRBV7-2
CASSPQSAMTGELFF
>TRBV19
CASSNPLGLSYEQYF
>TRBV4-1
CASSQGSDNTEAFF
>TRBV2
CASRPRLLAKNIQYF
>TRBV7-8
CASSLQISGNTIYF
>TRBV2
CASRGLAGEGGTGELFF
>TRBV5-8
CASSLDRGTEAFF
>TRBV5-1
CASSLDPFYNEQFF
>TRBV5-1
CASSLNGALVADTQYF
>TRBV5-6
CASSRDSGLGELFF
>TRBV18
CASSPPGHGGGEAFF
>TRBV12-5
CASGLVLAGFTGELFF
>TRBV5-1
CASSLRDGDTEAFF
>TRBV7-9
CASTKQAIQETQYF
>TRBV18
CASSLQSLTGKAFF
>TRBV4-3
CASSRLGTERFGYTF
>TRBV11-3
CASSLDEGLGGYTF
>TRBV2
CASSAEGSEQPQHF
>TRBV11-3
CASSRTLSSGANVLTF
>TRBV10-2
CASSPRVLMNTEAFF
>TRBV7-3
CASGQGLYEQFF
>TRBV5-4
CASSAQMGNTEAFF
>TRBV7-8
CASSLVLAGAPGIQYF
>TRBV2
CASSGDQETQYF
>TRBV18
CASSGQVNQPQHF
>TRBV11-3
CASSLSPQAGEQYF
>TRBV5-8
CASSFITGATETQYF